These 8 T cell receptor beta chains were all obtained from the same sample, sequenced in a study of shared clonotypes between healthy human individuals. Sequenced by immunoSEQ multiplex PCR; TCRdb stores in-frame clones only, minus some. The sample shows about 700,000 clones, about 74% of them seen only once. The specimen sequenced was memory CD4+ T cells sorted from blood. This sample's subset: CD45RA-negative fraction. These receptors came from a woman aged 25 to 45 in good health.

Turning to this clone: Other DNA sequences in this specimen translate into the identical CDR3. This chain joins TRBV28 and TRBJ1-2; D is ambiguous. Between the trimmed V and J ends, which lost 2 bases and 4 bases, there was a span of 5 bases. The germline CDR1 and CDR2 sequences are MDHEN and SYDVKM. There are 12 residues in the CDR3. For the CDR3, the DNA is TGTGCCAGCAGTTTACCCCTCTATGGCTACACCTTC. Protein: CASSLPLYGYTF.

Concerning this clone: A junction boundary mismatches the germline segment, possibly from a read error. The V gene is TRBV2, the J gene TRBJ1-1; D possibly corresponds to TRBD1 (6 bases). This CDR3 is built from 15 residues. In germline, CDR1 is SNHLY, CDR2 FYNNEI. The CDR3, as DNA: TGTGCCAGCAGTGGTTCACAGGGATTGAACATTGAAGCTTTCTTT. It specifies CASSGSQGLNIEAFF.

The chain employs TRBV4-1 and TRBJ1-4, with D possibly matching TRBD1 (6 bases). Germline CDR1 MGHRA, CDR2 YSYEKL. The CDR3 sequence is 22 residues long. V was clipped by 1 base and J by 6 bases, with 33 bases between them. The CDR3 region is CASSQGNFIGQPYRGPHEKLFF. CDR3 DNA: TGCGCCAGCAGCCAAGGCAATTTCATCGGACAGCCGTACCGCGGCCCTCATGAAAAACTGTTTTTT.

This clone was seen only a few times. The V call is TRBV7-8, the J call TRBJ2-2; perhaps D is TRBD1 or TRBD2 (5 bases each). Germline-derived CDR1 and CDR2 are SGHVS and FQNEAQ. Trimming removed 5 bases from V and 3 bases from J, with 10 bases in between. This CDR3 has 14 amino acids. The CDR3 is CASSLGADTGELFF. Written as DNA, the CDR3 is TGTGCCAGCAGCCTCGGGGCGGACACCGGGGAGCTGTTTTTT.

A word on this clone: Other DNA sequences from this sample encode an identical CDR3 as well. The V and J genes are TRBV11-3 and TRBJ1-5; D is unresolved. The V and J ends lost 1 base and 0 bases respectively, with 7 bases between them. There are 15 residues in the CDR3. Germline CDR1 reads SGHNT; CDR2 reads YENEEA. This CDR3 is CASSLGDTSNQPQHF. CDR3 coding DNA: TGTGCCAGCAGCTTAGGGGATACTAGCAATCAGCCCCAGCATTTT.

CDR3 in amino acids: CASSRVHRAANYGYTF. In nucleotides, the CDR3 is TGTGCCAGCTCGCGGGTACATAGGGCCGCTAACTATGGCTACACCTTC. The V and J genes are TRBV18 and TRBJ1-2; D gene uncertain. The CDR3 extends over 16 amino acids. The germline V gene encodes CDR1 KGHSH and CDR2 LQKENI. V lost 6 bases and J 0 bases, leaving 17 bases between the germline ends.

V and J are TRBV5-1 and TRBJ2-7, with D tentatively TRBD1 (8 bases). The CDR3 runs 17 residues. V was pared by 0 bases and J by 5 bases, with 21 bases between. Germline loops: CDR1 SGHRS, CDR2 YFSETQ. The chain's CDR3 is CASSLAGGQGAHHEQYF. In DNA, the CDR3 is TGCGCCAGCAGCTTGGCCGGGGGGCAGGGGGCCCACCACGAGCAGTACTTC.

The chain combines TRBV5-6 with TRBJ1-5; 8 positions agree with TRBD1. The CDR3 runs to 15 residues. Germline lookup yields CDR1 SGHDT and CDR2 YYEEEE. The V and J ends lost 4 bases and 2 bases, in that order; junction bases with no gene match: 5. For the CDR3, the DNA is TGTGCCAGCAGCACCCTGGACAGGGGCAATCAGCCCCAGCATTTT. This encodes CASSTLDRGNQPQHF.